This T cell receptor beta chain comes out of a study of blood T cell repertoires in COVID-19 (dated by TCRdb to about 2020). Describing the broader study: Samples covering the acute and convalescent phases of COVID-19 were provided by collaborators in the United States, Italy and Spain. The repertoires were released in a freely available public database intended as a resource for research on the immune response to SARS-CoV-2. The prospective study material was composed of cDNA or gDNA derived from T cells, B-cell-depleted T cells, or PBMCs. The dataset comprised deeply sampled blood TCRbeta repertoires from subjects exposed to, actively infected with, or recovered from COVID-19. Samples were obtained from the ongoing ImmuneRACE study (first 160 participants) and from roughly 1,300 subjects provided by 6 global collaborators. Where available, HLA class I and class II types were obtained from metadata supplied by the sample provider rather than from assay-based typing. A de-identified subject ID, COVID-19 status, age in years and sex were almost always included in the sample metadata. What the authors observed across the whole study: How much clinical and demographic metadata was included differed by source and by participant, and the metadata was provided uncurated.

Collaborating institutions collected whole blood in K2EDTA tubes following their own protocols. For TCRbeta analysis, collaborator samples were shipped as frozen whole blood, as isolated PBMCs, or as DNA extracted from either sample type. As to this clone: There is no known antigen for this receptor. The input lacks base qualities; no much larger clone sits a single base away.

The CDR3 covers 14 residues, taking in both the cysteine and the phenylalanine. The entry retains the CDR3 DNA only, 42 bases that are in frame from base 1. V is reduced by 3 bases and J by 2 bases, leaving a spacing of 10 bases between them. The germline V gene (reference sequence) specifies LNHDA as CDR1 and SQIVND as CDR2. TCRbeta CDR3 regions were amplified from genomic DNA using the immunoSEQ Assay, a bias-controlled multiplex PCR. Concerning the study's data processing: Within the assay, amplification of reference gene primers was used to estimate how many nucleated cells each sample contained. To quantify the absolute abundance of each unique TCRbeta CDR3 rearrangement, sequence reads were collapsed and filtered. For each sample, productive Simpson clonality was calculated as the square root of Simpson's diversity index over productive rearrangements. TCRdb mirrors the immuneACCESS table, restricted to in-frame sequences. Some clones are absent from its copies; in checked studies, under half trace to an unresolved V gene, and the reason for the others is unknown. The DNA was the basis for D and trimming; V, J and clone size are from that table. This sample has some 150,000 clones in its table, and over 60% of those were observed once. Together, the top ten hold around 4.8% of the sample.

This chain is built from TRBV19 and TRBJ1-2; the D gene is unclear. The sample comprised peripheral blood. This clonotype originated in a woman of 80 years or more with active or convalescent COVID-19. The encoded CDR3 is CASSIPTTNYGYTF. The nucleotide sequence reads TGTGCCAGTAGTATCCCGACGACAAACTATGGCTACACCTTC.